What follows is one TCR beta chain and its context. V was clipped by 5 bases and J by 2 bases, with 13 bases between them. CDR1 and CDR2 from the germline V gene are LNHNV and YYDKDF (reference sequence). The CDR3 has 15 amino acids. This specimen belongs to a study of T cell changes during pregnancy in multiple sclerosis. Libraries were prepared by immunoSEQ multiplex PCR; TCRdb keeps only in-frame clonotypes and omits some of them. The sample shows roughly 84,000 clones, 93% of them seen only once. Material: peripheral blood, obtained in the third trimester of pregnancy. V gene TRBV15 combines with J gene TRBJ2-1, with D maybe TRBD2 (6 bases). This receptor was obtained from a female donor in good health, enrolled as a control in a pregnancy study. The CDR3: CATSLSGLTYNEQFF. The DNA of the CDR3 is TGTGCCACCAGCCTTAGCGGATTAACCTACAATGAGCAGTTCTTC.